The 14 T cell receptor beta chains below all came from one sample that was sequenced in a study of regulatory T cells in long-lasting Graves disease. The sample's time point: newly diagnosed GD, antithyroid drugs for less than 3 months. From PBMCs, RNA was extracted and then used to make the TCR library. Both iRepertoire HTBI primers and Arm-PCR of CDR3 regions were used to build the TCR beta libraries. TCRdb analysed the multiplex PCR reads with MiXCR anew, one entry per CDR3 protein. The data contain about half a million distinct CDR3 sequences, approximately 12% of them seen just once; the ten biggest clones take up over 7%. These same data were also listed under a study on T cells in Graves' hyperthyroidism and ophthalmopathy.

The sequencing used peripheral blood mononuclear cells (PBMCs), collected at new diagnosis, from a patient treated with antithyroid drugs. The receptors were sampled from a young woman with Graves disease.

This clonotype was seen a handful of times. The rearrangement links TRBV27 to TRBJ2-3, with TRBD2 matching over 10 bases. There are 18 residues in the CDR3. J gave up 5 bases and V 0 bases, and 11 bases lay outside the gene matches. Germline V gene data show CDR1 as MNHEY and CDR2 as SMNVEV (reference sequence). CDR3 residues: CASSLSNLAGVALDTQYF. Written as DNA, the CDR3 is TGTGCCAGCAGTTTATCGAATCTAGCGGGAGTCGCACTAGATACGCAGTATTTT.

V gene TRBV2 combines with J gene TRBJ2-1, with D uncertain. CDR1 and CDR2 (germline): SNHLY, FYNNEI. V lost 8 bases and J 7 bases, leaving 15 bases between the germline ends. CDR3 length equals 13 residues. The CDR3, as DNA: TGTGCCAGCTTGAGTACTGGGTTGAATGAGCAGTTCTTC. This encodes CASLSTGLNEQFF.

The chain carries TRBV7-2 and TRBJ2-4, with a tentative D call TRBD1 (5 bases). In germline, CDR1 is SGHTA, CDR2 FQGNSA. Trimming pared 2 bases from V and 1 base from J, leaving 6 bases between. This CDR3 has 14 amino acids. CDR3 DNA sequence: TGTGCCAGCAGCTTAAAGGGGGCCAAAAACATTCAGTACTTC. As protein: CASSLKGAKNIQYF.

There are many counts of this clonotype. The chain carries TRBV7-9 and TRBJ1-2; 8 bases agree with TRBD1. The CDR3 runs 15 residues. With V trimmed by 4 bases and J by 2 bases, 6 bases remained unmatched. Germline V CDR1 and CDR2: SEHNR, FQNEAQ (reference sequence). CDR3 residues: CASSSGQGWNYGYTF. The CDR3 DNA reads TGTGCCAGCAGCTCCGGACAGGGATGGAACTATGGCTACACCTTC.

This clonotype was seen ten or more times. The genes are TRBV18 and TRBJ2-1, with D perhaps matching TRBD1 (7 bases). Germline V lookup: CDR1 KGHSH, CDR2 LQKENI. Trimming stripped 2 bases from V and 4 bases from J, with 12 bases between. CDR3 length: 15 residues. The CDR3 DNA reads as TGTGCCAGCTCACCAGCACCAGGGGGGTACAATGAGCAGTTCTTC. It yields the protein CASSPAPGGYNEQFF.

The chain couples TRBV7-2 to TRBJ2-3; possibly TRBD2 for D (6 bases). Germline V lookup: CDR1 SGHTA, CDR2 FQGNSA. This CDR3 is 18 amino acids long. The V end was cut by 5 bases, the J end by 3 bases, with 24 bases between. CDR3 nucleotide sequence: TGTGCCAGCAGCCTACATAGGGCGGCGGGGTCAAGAACAGATACGCAGTATTTT. It yields the protein CASSLHRAAGSRTDTQYF.

This clonotype was recorded at least ten times. The chain is built from TRBV2 and TRBJ2-2; TRBD2 might be the D (6 bases). V was shortened by 7 bases and J by 1 base, with 10 bases between the two germline ends. CDR3 length: 14 residues. Germline-derived CDR1 and CDR2 are SNHLY and FYNNEI. In DNA form, the CDR3 reads TGTGCCAGCAAGGTAGCGGTGAACACCGGGGAGCTGTTTTTT. Amino acid sequence: CASKVAVNTGELFF.

This clonotype was observed at least ten times. The chain is built from TRBV28 and TRBJ1-1, with 9 bases that match TRBD1. The V and J ends lost 5 bases and 11 bases, in that order; junction bases with no gene match: 15. The germline gives CDR1 MDHEN, CDR2 SYDVKM. The CDR3 runs to 15 residues. CDR3 region: CASSGAGTGNFMAFF. The DNA of the CDR3 is TGTGCCAGCAGTGGGGCCGGGACAGGGAATTTTATGGCTTTCTTT.

The chain combines TRBV30 with TRBJ2-2, with D possibly being TRBD1 (6 bases). The CDR3 extends over 17 amino acids. Trimming removed 2 bases from V and 0 bases from J, with 16 bases in between. Germline-derived CDR1 and CDR2 are GTSNPN and SVGIG (reference sequence). The CDR3 DNA reads TGTGCCTGGAGTTTCATAAGGACAGCGTCGAACACCGGGGAGCTGTTTTTT. Translating it yields CAWSFIRTASNTGELFF.

Ten or more counts support this clonotype. The V call is TRBV7-2, the J call TRBJ2-2; D possibly corresponds to TRBD2 (5 bases). The CDR3 contains 14 residues. Trimming took off 5 bases at V and 3 bases at J, with 10 bases between the two ends. Per germline, CDR1 SGHTA and CDR2 FQGNSA. As DNA, the CDR3 is TGTGCCAGCAGCCGTAGCGCTGACACCGGGGAGCTGTTTTTT. Translation gives CASSRSADTGELFF.

Many counts were recorded for this clonotype. V and J are TRBV20-1 and TRBJ2-7; 9 bases map to TRBD1. Germline V gives CDR1 DFQATT, CDR2 SNEGSKA (reference sequence). The length of the CDR3 is 14 residues. Germline trimming cut 3 bases from V and 6 bases from J; bases unmatched to any gene: 9. The CDR3 DNA sequence: TGCAGTGCTAGTCTACCGGGACAGGGTCCCGAGCAGTACTTC. Protein product: CSASLPGQGPEQYF.

This clonotype was seen ten or more times. This rearrangement joins TRBV3-1 to TRBJ2-5; 8 nucleotides match TRBD1. The ends lost 1 base at V and 1 base at J; junction bases unmatched: 5. Germline assignment: CDR1 LGHDT and CDR2 YNNKEL (reference sequence). The CDR3 spans 16 residues. Here the CDR3 DNA reads TGTGCCAGCAGCCAAGGGAGGACAGGGCCCCAAGAGACCCAGTACTTC. Translation: CASSQGRTGPQETQYF.

This clonotype was recorded many times. The rearrangement uses TRBV5-5 and TRBJ1-5; 8 bases match TRBD1. CDR1 is SGHKS and CDR2 is YYEKEE in the germline V gene (reference sequence). This CDR3 spans 14 amino acids. V shed 1 base and J 5 bases; nucleotides not matched to a gene: 2. The CDR3 spells CASSLTQGDQPQHF. The CDR3 bases are TGTGCCAGCAGCTTGACACAGGGGGATCAGCCCCAGCATTTT.

This clonotype was seen at least ten times. The V gene is TRBV20-1, the J gene TRBJ1-5; D remains ambiguous. The CDR3 has 15 amino acids. Per the germline V gene, CDR1 is DFQATT and CDR2 is SNEGSKA (reference sequence). V was cut by 5 bases and J by 0 bases, with 14 bases left in between. For the CDR3, the DNA is TGCAGTGCTTCCCCTCCCGGGTATAGCAATCAGCCCCAGCATTTT. It is translated as CSASPPGYSNQPQHF.